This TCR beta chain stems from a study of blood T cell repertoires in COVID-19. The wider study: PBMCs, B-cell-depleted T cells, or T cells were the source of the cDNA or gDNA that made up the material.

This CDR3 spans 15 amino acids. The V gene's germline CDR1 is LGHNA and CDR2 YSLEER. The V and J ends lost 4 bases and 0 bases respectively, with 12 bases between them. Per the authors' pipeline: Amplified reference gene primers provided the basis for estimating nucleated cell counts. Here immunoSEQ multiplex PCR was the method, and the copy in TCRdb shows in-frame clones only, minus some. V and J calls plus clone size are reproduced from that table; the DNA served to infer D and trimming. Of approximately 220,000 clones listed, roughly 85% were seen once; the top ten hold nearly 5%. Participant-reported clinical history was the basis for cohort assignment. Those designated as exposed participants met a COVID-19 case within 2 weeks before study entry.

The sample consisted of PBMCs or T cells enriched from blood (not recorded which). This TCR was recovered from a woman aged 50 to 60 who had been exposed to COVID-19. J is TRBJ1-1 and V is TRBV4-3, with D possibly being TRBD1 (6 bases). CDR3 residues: CASSPDRLMNTEAFF. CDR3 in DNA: TGCGCCAGCAGCCCTGACAGGCTCATGAACACTGAAGCTTTCTTT.